The clone carrying this TCR beta chain has a handful of counts. Its specificity is not known. Pooled together were second doses at about 4 or about 12 weeks. TCRdb's table, derived via immunoSEQ multiplex PCR, lists solely in-frame clones and lacks some. The sample contains about 150,000 clones, more than 90% of which appear only once. The data belong to a study of T cell responses to AZD1222 COVID-19 vaccine. Study conclusions and caveats: Seropositivity was recorded at baseline in only 5 or 6 AZD1222 recipients. Epitopes outside B.1.351 and B.1.1.7 mutated regions reportedly drew nearly half of spike TCRs. Following two doses of AZD1222, Spike-specific TCR breadth and depth rose.

The CDR3 is 16 amino acids. Germline V lookup: CDR1 LGHDT, CDR2 YNNKEL (reference sequence). Trimming removed 4 bases from V and 0 bases from J, with 13 bases in between. The sequence derives from an adult who received the AZD1222 COVID-19 vaccine. The rearrangement joins TRBV3-1 (or the pseudogene TRBV3-2) to TRBJ1-3; no reliable D call. The sequencing here drew on peripheral blood, taken 28 days after the second AZD1222 dose. Written as DNA, the CDR3 is TGTGCCAGCAGCCCCTACCTAGACACCTCTGGAAACACCATATATTTT. It is translated as CASSPYLDTSGNTIYF.